The present T cell receptor beta chain was sequenced within a study of T cells after posttransplantation cyclophosphamide (dated by TCRdb to 2016 to 2018). Regarding the complete study: The study tracked T cell repertoire reconstitution by TRB sequencing after myeloablative bone marrow transplantation using posttransplantation cyclophosphamide as GVHD prophylaxis. Blood from all 35 or so PTCy patients with 1-year posttransplant specimens was subjected to TRB sequencing. Public TRB sequences were checked against a database of over 3,600 sequences associated with responses to pathogens, tumor antigens, self-antigens and alloantigens. Up to 3 additional blood samples from 2 to 5.2 years after transplant were also TRB-sequenced in 3 patients, as was pretransplant blood from 4 patients. Because TRA and TRB clonality correlated tightly in about 10 samples, later TCR analyses were limited to TRB. Antigen receptor sequencing covered samples from 35 PTCy-treated patients and about 17 of their related bone marrow donors.

Genomic DNA was used for TRB sequencing, which was performed with the immunoSEQ assay at survey resolution or with the hsTCRB kit. In the authors' own workflow: Initial read processing used immunoSEQ software, and repertoire analyses used the LymphoSeq R package. For each TRB dataset, clonality was calculated as 1 minus normalized Shannon entropy, and the Gini coefficient was computed as well. Phenotypes of unsorted samples were inferred by mapping TRB sequences from sorted subsets of the recipient or donor onto unsorted samples of the same recipient. This is the immuneACCESS table as TCRdb keeps it, with only in-frame sequences that have V and J called. A part of the clones is gone; compared with another copy, unresolved V genes explain less than half, and the rest is unexplained. The V and J calls and clone size were taken over from that table, and D and trimming were inferred from the DNA. The sample contains roughly 30,000 clones, 91% of them found a single time. Together, the top ten hold 0.09% to 0.12% of the sample.

V is clipped by 0 bases and J by 6 bases, and the sequence between their germline boundaries is 10 bases long. Spanning cysteine to phenylalanine, the CDR3 consists of 13 amino acids. Solely the CDR3 DNA is kept, with 39 bases framed from the first base. Based on the germline V gene, the CDR1 and CDR2 sequences are SGHRS and YFSETQ. In this sample, this clone turned up once. Which antigen it targets is not known. The sample holds no much larger clone one base away, and base qualities are not on file. Naive T cells were defined as viable CD3+CD4+ or CD3+CD8+ cells that were CCR7+CD45RA+CD45RO-CD95-CD27+CD28+. On the day of marrow donation, related bone marrow donors gave peripheral blood samples. Mononuclear cells from peripheral blood and bone marrow were separated by Ficoll-Hypaque density centrifugation and then cryopreserved. FACS on a FACSAria II was used to sort CD4+ and CD8+ T cells, including the naive and memory subsets.

The full study reports these points: Donor-recipient similarity was low at 1-2 months but rose over the first year, and later blood repertoires were often dominated by donor CD8+ memory clones. Across 45 or so patients, TRB clonality was highly associated with recipient CMV seropositivity and CMV reactivation, and PTCy diversity was similar to diversity in CNI/methotrexate controls. The TRB repertoires of T cells infiltrating skin or GI tract showed only limited overlap with the TRB repertoires of T cells in blood.

The chain uses TRBV5-1 and TRBJ2-7; TRBD2 is perhaps the D gene, given 5 matching bases. The source of this sequence is a man aged 30 to 45 in good health and a related stem cell transplant donor. Sequencing used naive CD4+ T cells sorted from blood. The nucleotide sequence reads as follows: TGCGCCAGCAGCTTGGAAGAGGGTGGCGAGCAGTACTTC. It is translated as CASSLEEGGEQYF.